The TCR beta chain described here comes from a study of blood T cell repertoires in COVID-19. TCRdb's copy holds only in-frame clones and misses some; the assay was immunoSEQ multiplex PCR. This sample has approximately 360,000 clones, with around 90% found just once. The germline V gene has CDR1 DFQATT and CDR2 SNEGSKA (reference sequence). The CDR3 consists of 17 residues. The V and J ends lost 3 bases and 4 bases, in that order; junction bases with no gene match: 10. The origin of this receptor is a man younger than 30 with active or convalescent COVID-19. The chain links TRBV20-1 to TRBJ2-1; 12 nucleotides line up with TRBD2. The specimen sequenced was peripheral blood. In nucleotides, the CDR3 is TGCAGTGCTAGTTGGCTAGCGGGAGGGCGTATTTACAATGAGCAGTTCTTC. This sequence encodes CSASWLAGGRIYNEQFF.